This T cell receptor beta chain derives from a study of T cell repertoires in cytomegalovirus infection. Study results and limitations: In two of eight donors, the top clonotype was HLA-C-restricted CMV-specific.

This clonotype appeared a few times. The antigen is undetermined. TCRdb re-derived calls from the reads in MiXCR, one entry per CDR3 protein. The table shows some 320,000 distinct CDR3 sequences, with over 7.5% occurring only once. The CDR3 runs 14 residues. Trimming took 11 bases from V and 1 from J, leaving 17 bases between them. Germline V CDR1 and CDR2: MNHEY, SVGEGT. The TCR comes from a human donor in good health (CMV status not recorded). Some clones in this sample may be carry-over from other donors' samples. Sequenced material: PBMCs. The chain combines TRBV6-2 or TRBV6-3 with TRBJ1-1; D is perhaps TRBD1 (6 bases). The DNA of the CDR3 is TGTGCCGGGCGGCGGTCAGGGGAGAACACTGAAGCTTTCTTT. This sequence encodes CAGRRSGENTEAFF.